Listed here are 17 T cell receptor beta chains from one sample, sequenced in a study of blood T cell repertoires in COVID-19. Here immunoSEQ multiplex PCR was the method, and the copy in TCRdb shows in-frame clones only, minus some. This sample carries 35,000 to 45,000 clones, around 75% of them seen once, and the ten largest clones take roughly 61%. Sequences were obtained from peripheral blood. These receptors came from a man at least 80 years old with acute or convalescent COVID-19.

The chain links TRBV5-5 to TRBJ2-1; 8 bases fit TRBD2. Germline loops: CDR1 SGHKS, CDR2 YYEKEE (reference sequence). The CDR3 covers 20 residues. Losses at the gene ends were 1 base for V and 5 bases for J; bases not matched to a gene: 20. CDR3 region: CASSLQGLAGAGALHNEQFF. In nucleotides, the CDR3 is TGTGCCAGCAGCTTGCAGGGGCTAGCGGGCGCGGGTGCATTACACAATGAGCAGTTCTTC.

The J gene is TRBJ2-3, the V gene TRBV7-7; the D gene is possibly TRBD2 (5 bases). V lost 5 bases, J lost 2 bases, and 8 bases lay in between. CDR1 and CDR2 (germline): SSHAT, FNYEAQ (reference sequence). The CDR3 is 13 amino acids. CDR3 amino acids: CASSPGNTDTQYF. The CDR3, as DNA: TGTGCCAGCAGCCCGGGAAACACAGATACGCAGTATTTT.

This clone appeared a few times. The V gene is TRBV6-5, the J gene TRBJ2-3; 8 bases map to TRBD1. J gave up 7 bases and V 6 bases, and 9 bases lay outside the gene matches. Germline assignment: CDR1 MNHEY and CDR2 SVGAGI. This CDR3 contains 14 residues. The CDR3 spells CASRRPQGANTQYF. CDR3 sequence (DNA): TGTGCCAGCAGGCGCCCCCAGGGGGCTAATACGCAGTATTTT.

On this clone itself: Other DNA sequences in the same sample also yield this CDR3. The chain recombines TRBV15 with TRBJ1-2; D ambiguous. This CDR3 spans 13 amino acids. Between the trimmed V and J ends, which lost 0 bases and 4 bases, there was a span of 6 bases. Germline CDR1 and CDR2: LNHNV and YYDKDF (reference sequence). Here the CDR3 reads CATSRDGVYGYTF. CDR3 nucleotides: TGTGCCACCAGCAGAGACGGGGTCTATGGCTACACCTTC.

The table lists this clone with a count of one. The CDR3 coding sequence is TGTGCCAGCAGCTTGGTTCAGGGGGACACCGGGGAGCTGTTTTTT. This sequence encodes CASSLVQGDTGELFF. The chain combines TRBV5-6 with TRBJ2-2; 7 bases fit TRBD1. In germline, CDR1 is SGHDT, CDR2 YYEEEE. This CDR3 comprises 15 residues. The J segment lost 3 bases and the V segment lost 0 bases, leaving 2 bases of the junction unmatched.

The chain recombines TRBV28 with TRBJ2-7; the match to TRBD2 covers 11 bases. This CDR3 region has 18 residues. The V and J ends lost 2 bases and 3 bases, in that order; junction bases with no gene match: 12. Germline V gene sequence: CDR1 MDHEN, CDR2 SYDVKM. The CDR3 DNA sequence: TGTGCCAGCAGTTTAGTAGGACTAGCGGGTGGGAGACACTACGAGCAGTACTTC. Its protein is CASSLVGLAGGRHYEQYF.

The gene calls are TRBV6-2 or TRBV6-3 and TRBJ1-5, with TRBD1 as a possible D gene (6 bases). The CDR3 covers 19 residues. Germline V gene sequence: CDR1 MNHEY, CDR2 SVGEGT. V was shortened by 4 bases and J by 0 bases, with 22 bases between the two germline ends. The CDR3 nucleotides are TGTGCCAGCAGTTTCGTCCCTGGACAGAAATCCTATAGCAATCAGCCCCAGCATTTT. This encodes CASSFVPGQKSYSNQPQHF.

The chain couples TRBV30 to TRBJ1-2; 9 nucleotides line up with TRBD1. CDR1 and CDR2 (germline): GTSNPN, SVGIG (reference sequence). The CDR3 loop spans 11 amino acids. The junction had 5 bases not matched to a gene; V was cut back by 8 bases and J by 7 bases. The CDR3 reads CARGTGIGYTF. The CDR3 DNA sequence: TGTGCCCGCGGGACAGGGATTGGCTACACCTTC. Full variable domain (outside the CDR3, taken from reference TRBV30 and TRBJ1-2): SQTIHQWPATLVQPVGSPLSLECTVEGTSNPNLYWYRQAAGRGLQLLFYSVGIGQISSEVPQNLSASRPQDRQFILSSKKLLLSDSGFYLCARGTGIGYTFGSGTRLTVV.

The gene calls are TRBV29-1 and TRBJ2-5; a weak D match, TRBD2 (6 bases). The germline CDR1 and CDR2 sequences are SQVTM and ANQGSEA. V was shortened by 3 bases and J by 9 bases, with 14 bases between the two germline ends. This CDR3 has 12 amino acids. As DNA, the CDR3 is TGCAGCGTTGATGCGGGATCAGTGGCCCAGTACTTC. It translates to CSVDAGSVAQYF.

This clone appeared a few times. The J gene is TRBJ2-7, the V gene TRBV18, with D perhaps matching TRBD2 (5 bases). The CDR3 runs to 16 residues. Between the trimmed V and J ends, which lost 2 bases and 3 bases, there was a span of 17 bases. Germline CDR1 is KGHSH and CDR2 is LQKENI. The CDR3 region is CASSPGNGGPLYEQYF. The CDR3 DNA sequence: TGTGCCAGCTCACCAGGCAACGGCGGGCCCCTCTACGAGCAGTACTTC.

The rearrangement joins TRBV7-2 to TRBJ1-2; 8 bases fit TRBD1. This CDR3 contains 13 residues. V trimming: 4 bases; J trimming: 8 bases; junction bases outside the gene matches: 6. CDR1 and CDR2 from the germline V gene are SGHTA and FQGNSA. The CDR3 region is CASSSTGVVGYTF. The CDR3 DNA reads TGTGCCAGCAGCTCGACAGGGGTTGTCGGCTACACCTTC.

CDR3 bases: TGTGCCAGCAGTTTTAATCTGAACACTGAAGCTTTCTTT. It yields the protein CASSFNLNTEAFF. The chain uses TRBV12-3 or TRBV12-4 and TRBJ1-1, with D unresolved. V was pared by 3 bases and J by 0 bases, with 5 bases between. This CDR3 is 13 amino acids long.

This chain connects TRBV7-9 to TRBJ2-7; 7 bases line up with TRBD1. This CDR3 comprises 14 residues. CDR1 and CDR2 from the germline V gene are SEHNR and FQNEAQ (reference sequence). V trimming: 4 bases; J trimming: 1 base; junction bases outside the gene matches: 4. This chain's CDR3 is CASSWGQPSYEQYF. The CDR3 DNA reads TGTGCCAGCAGCTGGGGACAGCCATCCTACGAGCAGTACTTC.

This chain links TRBV2 with TRBJ1-5; D remains ambiguous. V dropped 2 bases and J dropped 0 bases, with 14 bases sitting between them. The CDR3 is 17 amino acids. Germline lookup yields CDR1 SNHLY and CDR2 FYNNEI. This chain's CDR3 is CASSERYGGYSNQPQHF. CDR3 in DNA: TGTGCCAGCAGTGAAAGGTACGGAGGGTATAGCAATCAGCCCCAGCATTTT.

The rearrangement uses TRBV19 and TRBJ1-4; TRBD1 matches 12 bases. V gave up 7 bases and J gave up 7 bases; unmatched junction bases: 4. The CDR3 is 14 residues long. CDR1 is LNHDA and CDR2 is SQIVND in the germline V gene (reference sequence). CDR3 region: CASKPGQGAEKLFF. DNA for the CDR3: TGTGCCAGTAAACCGGGACAGGGGGCTGAAAAACTGTTTTTT.

In this sample, this clone turned up once. This chain links TRBV6-5 with TRBJ1-1; TRBD1 aligns across 10 bases. Germline loops: CDR1 MNHEY, CDR2 SVGAGI. CDR3 length: 15 amino acids. Trimming removed 7 bases from V and 1 base from J; junction bases left unmatched: 6. The CDR3 bases are TGTGCCAGCACTCGGGACAGGGGTCAGAACACTGAAGCTTTCTTT. It encodes CASTRDRGQNTEAFF.

The chain combines TRBV3-1 (or the pseudogene TRBV3-2) with TRBJ2-7; 9 bases align to TRBD1. Trimming removed 2 bases from V and 3 bases from J; junction bases left unmatched: 5. There are 15 residues in the CDR3. Looked up from germline, CDR1 is LGHDT and CDR2 is YNNKEL (reference sequence). DNA of the CDR3: TGTGCCAGCAGCCAACCCACGACAGGGGGCTACGAGCAGTACTTC. Translation gives CASSQPTTGGYEQYF.